This T cell receptor (beta chain) emerged from a study of shared clonotypes between healthy human individuals. Study as a whole: Those who served as donors were two women and a few men between the ages of 18 and 49.

The authors ran the assay at deep level. Replicate PCRs run on unsorted PBMC used 300 ng DNA, which was approximately 30,000 T cell genomes. Libraries were prepared by immunoSEQ multiplex PCR; TCRdb keeps only in-frame clonotypes and omits some of them. This sample has 520,000 or so clones, with 75% to 85% found just once. Study findings and constraints: Limitation of the genetic and exposure-history diversity represented came from the few donors.

CDR1 is WSHSY, CDR2 SAAADI, per germline. The CDR3 covers 16 residues. With 3 bases clipped from V and 2 bases from J, the junction kept 4 bases outside the gene matches. Note on this clone: Its antigen remains unidentified.

The gene calls are TRBV10-2 and TRBJ2-2; 9 bases match TRBD2. The sequence was collected from a woman aged 40 to 50 in good health. Some clones in this sample may be carry-over from other donors' samples. The sample comprised PBMCs. This CDR3 reads CASSESSGKNTGELFF. For the CDR3, the DNA is TGCGCCAGCAGTGAATCTAGCGGGAAAAACACCGGGGAGCTGTTTTTT.